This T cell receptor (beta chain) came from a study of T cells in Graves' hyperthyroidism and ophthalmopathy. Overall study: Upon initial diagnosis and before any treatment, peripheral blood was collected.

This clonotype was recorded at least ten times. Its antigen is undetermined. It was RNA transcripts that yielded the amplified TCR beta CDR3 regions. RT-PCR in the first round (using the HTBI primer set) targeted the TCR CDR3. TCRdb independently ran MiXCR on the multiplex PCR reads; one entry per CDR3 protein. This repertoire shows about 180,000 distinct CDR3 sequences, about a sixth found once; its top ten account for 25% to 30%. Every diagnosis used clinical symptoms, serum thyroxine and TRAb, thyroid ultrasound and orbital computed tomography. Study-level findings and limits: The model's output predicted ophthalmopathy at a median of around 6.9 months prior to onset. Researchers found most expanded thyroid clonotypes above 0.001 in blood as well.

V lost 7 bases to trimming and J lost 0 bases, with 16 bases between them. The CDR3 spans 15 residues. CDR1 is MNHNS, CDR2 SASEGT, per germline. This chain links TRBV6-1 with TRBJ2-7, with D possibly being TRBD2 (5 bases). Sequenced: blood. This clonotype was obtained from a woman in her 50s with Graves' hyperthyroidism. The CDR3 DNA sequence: TGTGCCAGCAAGCGGTTTGAGGGCAGCTCCTACGAGCAGTACTTC. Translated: CASKRFEGSSYEQYF.